This T cell receptor beta chain appears in the sequencing data of a study of shared clonotypes between healthy human individuals (dated by TCRdb to 2020 to 2022). Describing the broader study: Three men and two women, aged 18 to 49 years, made up the cohort. Per donor, three plates each were used for CD4 naive and CD4 memory, two for CD8 naive, and one for CD8 memory. Different laboratories and diverse techniques were used to prepare libraries and sequence TCR repertoires, to increase sequencing depth and limit assay-specific biases. Each donor's leukapheresis produced roughly between roughly 0.85 and 9.5 billion PBMCs. To estimate repertoire size and how much clonotype sharing occurs between individuals, the study deeply sequenced the blood TCR repertoires of about 5 healthy adults. The research as a whole found: The genetic and exposure-history diversity represented was limited by the small number of donors. Higher generation probabilities were observed for clonotypes shared by all four sorted-subset donors than for non-shared clonotypes. Estimated clonotype richness was generally larger for naive than for memory subsets. Pairwise subsampling led to the expectation that sequencing depth would affect the degree of clonotype sharing among donors. Even with the large sequencing depth, rarefaction of the sorted-subset datasets indicated that sequencing was incomplete. Sampling was restricted to blood, and TCR repertoires in tissues likely differ from the TCR repertoires found in blood. About 5% of naive CD4, 3.5% of naive CD8, approximately 2.2% of memory CD4, and more than 0.35% of memory CD8 clonotypes were shared across a few donors.

Details on this clone: Its cognate antigen has yet to be identified. The input lacks base qualities; no much larger clone sits a single base away.

Looking up the germline V gene yields CDR1 MDHEN and CDR2 SYDVKM. The CDR3 covers 21 residues, taking in both the cysteine and the phenylalanine. Solely the CDR3 DNA is kept, with 63 bases framed from the first base. V trim: 3 bases; J trim: 3 bases; unmatched bases: 22. Using the deep immunoSEQ assay, TCR CDR3 regions were amplified from genomic DNA by multiplex PCR. For each cell subset, the extracted genomic DNA was distributed evenly across all wells of several immunoSEQ 96-well plates, and each plate served as one replicate. For sorted subsets, each replicate PCR was loaded with about 0.2 ug genomic DNA, equivalent to 30,000 or so T cell genomes. Purified libraries were quantified with a Qubit 3.0 fluorometer, sized on a Bioanalyzer 2100, and re-quantified with the KAPA Library Quantification kit. Every immunoSEQ 96-well plate was sequenced on a separate single-read 150-cycle Illumina NextSeq 550 flow cell. On the authors' methods: Because the immunoSEQ output included only junctional sequences and no quality scores, the filtering could not be the same as the filtering used for full-length reads. To assign V/J genes and CDR3, sequences were annotated using PyIR, a Python wrapper for IgBLAST v1.9, with IMGT germline references. Reads with weak V/J assignments (E-value above 1e-6), missing CDR3, stop codons, out-of-frame junctions, or ambiguous translated residues were removed. A V3J clonotype was defined by an identical inferred V gene, J gene, and CDR3 amino acid sequence. Percentage overlap between repertoires was computed as shared unique clonotypes divided by the size of the smaller repertoire. RTK rarefaction, the Chao1 estimator, and Recon v2.1 estimates of unobserved clonotypes were used to assess repertoire richness. Generation probabilities were computed with OLGA for all TCRbeta clonotypes obtained by the gDNA method from a few donors. The source is immuneACCESS, and TCRdb retained only in-frame sequences with V and J called. Part of the clones is not carried over; for the studies checked, unresolved V genes explain less than half of this, and the remainder is unexplained. For V, J and clone size, that table is used; D and trimming come from the DNA. The sample profile shows about 1 million clones; 65% to 75% of them were found once. Approximately 1.5% of the sample goes to the ten largest clones.

The donors were healthy, HIV-negative adults who had no recently reported acute infections or vaccinations. Every donor was a Caucasian adult living in Nashville, Tennessee, USA. CD4+ T cells were enriched by magnetic negative selection, after which naive cells were positively selected on CD45RA and the negative fraction was taken as the memory subset. Blood was obtained by leukapheresis, after which PBMCs were separated by Ficoll-Histopaque density gradient centrifugation and cryopreserved in liquid nitrogen vapor phase. Analytical flow cytometry was used to check the purity and quantity of each magnetically sorted T cell population. From each sorted fraction, genomic DNA was isolated and quantified by UV absorbance on a Nanodrop 2000c.

The chain was built from TRBV28 and TRBJ2-1; 8 of the junction bases match TRBD1. The sequencing sample was made of memory CD4+ T cells sorted from blood. The cell subset or site label on this specimen signifies: CD45RA-negative fraction. The TCR comes from a man in his late teens or twenties in good health. CDR3 loop: CASSFGQGNIEFMAHYNEQFF. DNA sequence: TGTGCCAGCAGTTTCGGACAGGGAAATATTGAGTTTATGGCACACTACAATGAGCAGTTCTTC.